This TCR beta chain emerged from a study of blood T cell repertoires in COVID-19. The data were produced by immunoSEQ multiplex PCR, yet TCRdb's version contains in-frame clones alone and is incomplete. The repertoire holds about 180,000 clones, approximately 85% seen once, with approximately 6.9% in the top ten. In germline, CDR1 is KGHSH, CDR2 LQKENI. This CDR3 has 14 residues. The ends were cut back, 3 bases at V and 0 bases at J, with 8 bases in the middle. This clonotype was obtained from a man older than 75 with COVID-19, enrolled during active disease. Input material: peripheral blood. V and J are TRBV18 and TRBJ1-1; no clear D gene. CDR3 DNA sequence: TGTGCCAGCTCACCCCTCGGGTTGAACACTGAAGCTTTCTTT. It yields the protein CASSPLGLNTEAFF.